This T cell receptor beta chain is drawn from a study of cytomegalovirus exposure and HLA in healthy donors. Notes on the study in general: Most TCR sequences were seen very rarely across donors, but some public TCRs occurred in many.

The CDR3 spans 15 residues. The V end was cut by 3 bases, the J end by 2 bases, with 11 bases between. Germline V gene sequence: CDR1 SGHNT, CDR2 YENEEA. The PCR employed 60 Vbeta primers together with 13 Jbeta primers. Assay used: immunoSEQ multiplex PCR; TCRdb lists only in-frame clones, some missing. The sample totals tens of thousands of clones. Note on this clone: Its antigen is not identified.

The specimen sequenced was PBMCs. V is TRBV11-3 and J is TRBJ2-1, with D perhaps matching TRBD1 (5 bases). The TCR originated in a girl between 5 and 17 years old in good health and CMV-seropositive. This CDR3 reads CASSFSGSAYNEQFF. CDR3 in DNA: TGTGCCAGCAGCTTCTCAGGGTCCGCCTACAATGAGCAGTTCTTC.